The rows below give T cell receptor beta chains drawn from one sample of a study of shared clonotypes between healthy human individuals. Here immunoSEQ multiplex PCR was the method, and the copy in TCRdb shows in-frame clones only, minus some. The data contain about 470,000 clones, 70% to 80% of them seen just once; the ten biggest clones take up 13%. The sequenced sample was PBMCs. The source of these receptors is a woman in her thirties or forties in good health. Some clones in this sample may be carry-over from other donors' samples. CDR3s include the opening cysteine and the closing phenylalanine or tryptophan. D genes are given only for firm matches. For some rows the clone size is stated as once, few or many, or as a class when expanded; others skip it.

cdr3_length: 14
d_call: TRBD1
v_call: TRBV10-3
clone_size: NA
j_call: TRBJ2-2
cdr3_nt: TGTGCCATCAGTGATGGGACAGGGTCCGGGGAGCTGTTTTTT
cdr3_aa: CAISDGTGSGELFF

cdr3_length: 15
d_call: TRBD1
v_call: TRBV4-3
clone_size: NA
j_call: TRBJ2-5
cdr3_nt: TGCGCCAGCAGCCAAGATAACGCAGGGGGCGAGACCCAGTACTTC
cdr3_aa: CASSQDNAGGETQYF

cdr3_length: 15
d_call: TRBD2
v_call: TRBV5-1
clone_size: NA
j_call: TRBJ2-3
cdr3_nt: TGCGCCAGCAGCCATACTAGCGGGAGGGGATATACGCAGTATTTT
cdr3_aa: CASSHTSGRGYTQYF

cdr3_length: 17
d_call: TRBD2
v_call: TRBV4-1
clone_size: NA
j_call: TRBJ2-5
cdr3_nt: TGCGCCAGCAGCCGATACGGGACTAGCGGGAGAAGTGAGACCCAGTACTTC
cdr3_aa: CASSRYGTSGRSETQYF

cdr3_length: 14
d_call: TRBD2
v_call: TRBV6-4
clone_size: once
j_call: TRBJ2-1
cdr3_nt: TGTGCCAGTTCGGGAGGGCCTCCCTACAATGAGCAGTTCTTC
cdr3_aa: CASSGGPPYNEQFF

cdr3_length: 11
d_call: NA
v_call: TRBV30
clone_size: NA
j_call: TRBJ1-1
cdr3_nt: TGTGCCTGGGGGACGGGGCCTGAAGCTTTCTTT
cdr3_aa: CAWGTGPEAFF

cdr3_length: 17
d_call: TRBD2
v_call: TRBV15
clone_size: NA
j_call: TRBJ2-1
cdr3_nt: TGTGCCACCAGCAGAACCCTAGCGGAGAGCTCCTACAATGAGCAGTTCTTC
cdr3_aa: CATSRTLAESSYNEQFF

cdr3_length: 15
d_call: TRBD2
v_call: TRBV7-9
clone_size: NA
j_call: TRBJ2-1
cdr3_nt: TGTGCCAGCAGCTTACGTGGACTAGCGGGACTTGAGCAGTTCTTC
cdr3_aa: CASSLRGLAGLEQFF

cdr3_length: 15
d_call: TRBD2
v_call: TRBV7-7
clone_size: NA
j_call: TRBJ2-5
cdr3_nt: TGTGCCAGCAGCTTGAGCGGGAGGGCACAAGAGACCCAGTACTTC
cdr3_aa: CASSLSGRAQETQYF

cdr3_length: 13
d_call: NA
v_call: TRBV7-9
clone_size: NA
j_call: TRBJ1-1
cdr3_nt: TGTGCCAGCAGCCCGACAGAGCCTTTGCTAGCTTTCTTT
cdr3_aa: CASSPTEPLLAFF

cdr3_length: 16
d_call: TRBD2
v_call: TRBV5-5
clone_size: NA
j_call: TRBJ2-1
cdr3_nt: TGTGCCAGCAGCCTCCCCGGACTAGCGGGATACAATGAGCAGTTCTTC
cdr3_aa: CASSLPGLAGYNEQFF

cdr3_length: 13
d_call: TRBD1
v_call: TRBV10-3
clone_size: NA
j_call: TRBJ1-1
cdr3_nt: TGTGCCATCGTCAGGGGGCAGGGCACTGAAGCTTTCTTT
cdr3_aa: CAIVRGQGTEAFF

cdr3_length: 16
d_call: TRBD2
v_call: TRBV18
clone_size: NA
j_call: TRBJ2-7
cdr3_nt: TGTGCCAGCTCACCCCCGGGACTAGCGGGAGGGTACGAGCAGTACTTC
cdr3_aa: CASSPPGLAGGYEQYF

cdr3_length: 13
d_call: NA
v_call: TRBV19
clone_size: NA
j_call: TRBJ2-5
cdr3_nt: TGTGCCAGTAGTTTCCCGGGGCAAGAGACCCAGTACTTC
cdr3_aa: CASSFPGQETQYF

cdr3_length: 12
d_call: NA
v_call: TRBV10-2
clone_size: NA
j_call: TRBJ2-1
cdr3_nt: TGCGCCAGCAGAAGCGAAGCCAATGAGCAGTTCTTC
cdr3_aa: CASRSEANEQFF

cdr3_length: 16
d_call: TRBD1
v_call: TRBV18
clone_size: NA
j_call: TRBJ2-5
cdr3_nt: TGTGCCAGCTCACCGCCGGACAGGGGGCGAAGAGAGACCCAGTACTTC
cdr3_aa: CASSPPDRGRRETQYF

cdr3_length: 15
d_call: TRBD2
v_call: TRBV11-2
clone_size: many
j_call: TRBJ2-3
cdr3_nt: TGTGCCAGCAGCCCGGGGGGTCGAAACACAGATACGCAGTATTTT
cdr3_aa: CASSPGGRNTDTQYF

cdr3_length: 15
d_call: TRBD1
v_call: TRBV7-3
clone_size: NA
j_call: TRBJ2-3
cdr3_nt: TGTGCCAGCAGCTTAAGGGGACAGGGCACAGATACGCAGTATTTT
cdr3_aa: CASSLRGQGTDTQYF

cdr3_length: 14
d_call: NA
v_call: TRBV7-9
clone_size: NA
j_call: TRBJ2-5
cdr3_nt: TGTGCCAGCAGCCTTCGGGCCTCCGAGGAGACCCAGTACTTC
cdr3_aa: CASSLRASEETQYF

cdr3_length: 16
d_call: NA
v_call: TRBV18
clone_size: NA
j_call: TRBJ2-5
cdr3_nt: TGTGCCAGCTCCCCGAGGATGGCGTCGGGTATAGAGACCCAGTACTTC
cdr3_aa: CASSPRMASGIETQYF

cdr3_length: 15
d_call: NA
v_call: TRBV18
clone_size: NA
j_call: TRBJ2-7
cdr3_nt: TGTGCCAGCTCCCTTCGGGACGGAATTATAGACGAGCAGTACTTC
cdr3_aa: CASSLRDGIIDEQYF

cdr3_length: 14
d_call: NA
v_call: TRBV9
clone_size: NA
j_call: TRBJ2-5
cdr3_nt: TGTGCCAGCAGCGTAGCGGGGGCGCAAGAGACCCAGTACTTC
cdr3_aa: CASSVAGAQETQYF

cdr3_length: 14
d_call: NA
v_call: TRBV2
clone_size: once
j_call: TRBJ1-5
cdr3_nt: TGTGCCAGCGTTGACAGCTTTAGCAATCAGCCCCAGCATTTT
cdr3_aa: CASVDSFSNQPQHF

cdr3_length: 16
d_call: TRBD1
v_call: TRBV18
clone_size: NA
j_call: TRBJ1-6
cdr3_nt: TGTGCCAGCTCACCGGGACAGGGGGCGTCCGGTTCACCCCTCCACTTT
cdr3_aa: CASSPGQGASGSPLHF

cdr3_length: 16
d_call: TRBD2
v_call: TRBV19
clone_size: once
j_call: TRBJ2-7
cdr3_nt: TGTGCCAGTAGTATAGCGGGAGGGCCCCTCTCCTACGAGCAGTACTTC
cdr3_aa: CASSIAGGPLSYEQYF

cdr3_length: 13
d_call: NA
v_call: TRBV9
clone_size: NA
j_call: TRBJ2-3
cdr3_nt: TGTGCCAGCAGCGTAGCCGGCACAGATACGCAGTATTTT
cdr3_aa: CASSVAGTDTQYF

cdr3_length: 14
d_call: TRBD1
v_call: TRBV9
clone_size: NA
j_call: TRBJ2-7
cdr3_nt: TGTGCCAGCAGCGTCACAGGGGCAGCCTACGAGCAGTACTTC
cdr3_aa: CASSVTGAAYEQYF

cdr3_length: 18
d_call: NA
v_call: TRBV9
clone_size: NA
j_call: TRBJ2-7
cdr3_nt: TGTGCCAGCCCCGAAGCTGGTAAGACTAGGCAGGTTCCCTACGAGCAGTACTTC
cdr3_aa: CASPEAGKTRQVPYEQYF

cdr3_length: 10
d_call: NA
v_call: TRBV20-1
clone_size: once
j_call: TRBJ1-2
cdr3_nt: TGCAGTGCCGGCGACTATGGCTACACCTTC
cdr3_aa: CSAGDYGYTF

cdr3_length: 13
d_call: NA
v_call: TRBV30
clone_size: many
j_call: TRBJ1-1
cdr3_nt: TGTGCCTGGACAGCTGGTAGGAACACTGAAGCTTTCTTT
cdr3_aa: CAWTAGRNTEAFF

cdr3_length: 18
d_call: TRBD2
v_call: TRBV9
clone_size: NA
j_call: TRBJ2-7
cdr3_nt: TGTGCCAGCAGCGTAGGGGTCGGAGTAGCGGGAGACCTCTACGAGCAGTACTTC
cdr3_aa: CASSVGVGVAGDLYEQYF

cdr3_length: 13
d_call: NA
v_call: TRBV7-3
clone_size: once
j_call: TRBJ2-1
cdr3_nt: TGTGCCAGCAGCCTAACCCGGGACAATGAGCAGTTCTTC
cdr3_aa: CASSLTRDNEQFF

cdr3_length: 16
d_call: NA
v_call: TRBV11-2
clone_size: many
j_call: TRBJ1-1
cdr3_nt: TGTGCCAGCAGCTTAGATCCGACCGGGGCGCCCACTGAAGCTTTCTTT
cdr3_aa: CASSLDPTGAPTEAFF

cdr3_length: 14
d_call: NA
v_call: TRBV6-1
clone_size: NA
j_call: TRBJ1-5
cdr3_nt: TGTGCCAGCAGTGAAGCGGGGGTAGATCAGCCCCAGCATTTT
cdr3_aa: CASSEAGVDQPQHF

cdr3_length: 13
d_call: NA
v_call: TRBV5-1
clone_size: NA
j_call: TRBJ2-7
cdr3_nt: TGCGCCAGCAGCACCACGAGGGGGGGCGAGCAGTACTTC
cdr3_aa: CASSTTRGGEQYF

cdr3_length: 19
d_call: NA
v_call: TRBV21-1
clone_size: NA
j_call: TRBJ2-7
cdr3_nt: TGTGCCAGCTCCCATCAAGGGACTAGCGGGTTCCCTTTCTCCTACGAGCAGTACTTC
cdr3_aa: CASSHQGTSGFPFSYEQYF

cdr3_length: 13
d_call: NA
v_call: TRBV5-1
clone_size: many
j_call: TRBJ1-1
cdr3_nt: TGCGCCAGCAACCTCCGGGGGGGCACTGAAGCTTTCTTT
cdr3_aa: CASNLRGGTEAFF

cdr3_length: 15
d_call: NA
v_call: TRBV5-4
clone_size: NA
j_call: TRBJ2-7
cdr3_nt: TGTGCCAGCAGCTTGGAACTCAGGGGCCTAGACGAGCAGTACTTC
cdr3_aa: CASSLELRGLDEQYF

cdr3_length: 13
d_call: NA
v_call: TRBV7-2
clone_size: NA
j_call: TRBJ2-5
cdr3_nt: TGTGCCAGCAGGCGGGGACAACAAGAGACCCAGTACTTC
cdr3_aa: CASRRGQQETQYF

cdr3_length: 16
d_call: NA
v_call: TRBV7-2
clone_size: NA
j_call: TRBJ2-1
cdr3_nt: TGTGCCAGCAGCTTATTGTTCGGGACGTGGCACAATGAGCAGTTCTTC
cdr3_aa: CASSLLFGTWHNEQFF

cdr3_length: 12
d_call: NA
v_call: TRBV2
clone_size: NA
j_call: TRBJ1-4
cdr3_nt: TGTGCCAGCAGTGTCAGGAATGAAAAACTGTTTTTT
cdr3_aa: CASSVRNEKLFF

cdr3_length: 14
d_call: TRBD1
v_call: TRBV7-9
clone_size: NA
j_call: TRBJ2-5
cdr3_nt: TGTGCCAGCAGGGCAGGGGGCACACAAGAGACCCAGTACTTC
cdr3_aa: CASRAGGTQETQYF